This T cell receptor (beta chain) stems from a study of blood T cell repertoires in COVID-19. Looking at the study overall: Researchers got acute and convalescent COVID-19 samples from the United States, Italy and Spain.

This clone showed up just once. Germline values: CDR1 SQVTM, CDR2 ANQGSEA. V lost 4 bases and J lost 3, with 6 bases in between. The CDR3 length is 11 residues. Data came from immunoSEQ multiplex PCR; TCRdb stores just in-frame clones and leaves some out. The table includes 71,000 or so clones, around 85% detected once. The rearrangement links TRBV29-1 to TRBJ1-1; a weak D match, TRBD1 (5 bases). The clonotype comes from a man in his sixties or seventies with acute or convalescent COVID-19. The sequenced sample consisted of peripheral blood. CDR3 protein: CSVVRDTEAFF. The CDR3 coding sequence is TGCAGCGTTGTCAGGGACACTGAAGCTTTCTTT.